Included here is one T cell receptor beta chain sequence, with context. The data were obtained in a study of cytomegalovirus exposure and HLA in healthy donors. The PCR made use of 60 Vbeta and 13 Jbeta primers. TCRdb's table, derived via immunoSEQ multiplex PCR, lists solely in-frame clones and lacks some. Of 150,000 to 200,000 clones listed, approximately 86% are singletons. This CDR3 is 14 amino acids long. V was clipped by 2 bases and J by 11 bases; unmatched bases: 11. The V gene's germline CDR1 is MNHEY and CDR2 SVGAGI. The specimen was PBMCs. The chain joins TRBV6-5 to TRBJ1-1, with 7 bases fitting TRBD1. The sequence was obtained from a woman in her late teens or twenties in good health and CMV-seronegative. In DNA form, the CDR3 reads TGTGCCAGCAGTTACGACTCCCTCAGGGGGTATGCTTTCTTT. Translating gives CASSYDSLRGYAFF.